This T cell receptor (beta chain) was recovered during a study of cytomegalovirus exposure and HLA in healthy donors. This clone was seen a handful of times. Its antigen is still unknown. The PCR was carried out with 60 Vbeta primers and 13 Jbeta primers. TCRdb's table, derived via immunoSEQ multiplex PCR, lists solely in-frame clones and lacks some. The table has almost 95,000 clones, 69% seen once; the top ten hold roughly 2.7%. General study results and limits: In vitro checks showed that three CMV-associated chains really do target CMV antigens. Altogether, 150 or so TCR beta chains were recorded as cytomegalovirus-associated. Across HLA loci, a later analysis found differing TCR association rates, with DRB1 most and HLA-C fewest. CMV serostatus was the sole immune exposure information available.

The CDR3 has 13 amino acids. The ends were cut back, 2 bases at V and 5 bases at J, with 9 bases in the middle. Germline V gene data show CDR1 as SGHVS and CDR2 as FNYEAQ. The genes are TRBV7-6 and TRBJ2-5, with D possibly matching TRBD1 (6 bases). Sequencing was done on a sample of PBMCs. This TCR came from a man aged 50-60 years in good health and CMV-seronegative. The DNA of the CDR3 is TGTGCCAGCAGCTTAAGACAGGTGGAGACCCAGTACTTC. The encoded protein is CASSLRQVETQYF.